Sequencing of this T cell receptor (beta chain) was carried out in a study of blood T cell repertoires in COVID-19 (dated by TCRdb to about 2020). With regard to the full study: Collaborator samples came from the United States, Italy and Spain and covered acute and convalescent phases of COVID-19. The prospective study material was composed of cDNA or gDNA derived from T cells, B-cell-depleted T cells, or PBMCs. Where available, HLA class I and class II types were obtained from metadata supplied by the sample provider rather than from assay-based typing. Subjects who had been exposed to COVID-19, were actively infected with it, or had recovered from it provided the deeply sampled blood TCRbeta repertoires that made up the dataset. The samples were drawn from two sources: the first 160 participants of the ongoing ImmuneRACE study, and 1,254 subjects contributed by 6 global collaborators. A de-identified subject ID, COVID-19 status, age in years and sex were almost always included in the sample metadata. The repertoires were released in a freely available public database intended as a resource for research on the immune response to SARS-CoV-2. The full study reports these points: The quantity of clinical and demographic metadata differed by source and by participant and was supplied without curation.

TCRbeta CDR3 regions were amplified from genomic DNA using the immunoSEQ Assay, a bias-controlled multiplex PCR. The paper's data handling went like this. Within the assay, amplification of reference gene primers was used to estimate how many nucleated cells each sample contained. To quantify the absolute abundance of each unique TCRbeta CDR3 rearrangement, sequence reads were collapsed and filtered. For each sample, productive Simpson clonality was calculated as the square root of Simpson's diversity index over productive rearrangements. Imported from immuneACCESS, the table was reduced by TCRdb to in-frame sequences with V and J called. These copies leave out some clones; in studies compared against another copy, an unresolved V gene accounts for under half, and the cause of the remainder is not known. V and J calls and clone size are copied from that table; D and trimming were computed from the DNA. The sample table lists tens of thousands of clones, 87% of them with a count of one. The top ten clones comprise less than 2% of the sample.

In the case of this clone: The antigen it binds to is not known. No clone much larger than this one lies a single base away; base qualities are absent.

The CDR3 sequence holds 17 residues, the cysteine and phenylalanine included. The sequence is cut down to CDR3 DNA, 51 bases in frame from base 1. V ends up 5 bases short and J 1 base short, with an unmatched junction base count of 10. The germline V gene gives CDR1 as MNHEY and CDR2 as SVGEGT. Whole blood was collected in K2EDTA tubes by collaborating institutions according to the institutions' own protocols. For TCRbeta analysis, collaborator samples were shipped as frozen whole blood, as isolated PBMCs, or as DNA extracted from either sample type. This TCR came from a man between 45 and 60 years old with active or convalescent COVID-19. The sequence links TRBV6-2 or TRBV6-3 to TRBJ2-3, and 9 junctional nucleotides match TRBD1. Sequenced material: peripheral blood. The sequence in DNA is TGTGCCAGCAGTACCGCTAACAGGGGGCGCGGCACAGATACGCAGTATTTT. This encodes CASSTANRGRGTDTQYF.